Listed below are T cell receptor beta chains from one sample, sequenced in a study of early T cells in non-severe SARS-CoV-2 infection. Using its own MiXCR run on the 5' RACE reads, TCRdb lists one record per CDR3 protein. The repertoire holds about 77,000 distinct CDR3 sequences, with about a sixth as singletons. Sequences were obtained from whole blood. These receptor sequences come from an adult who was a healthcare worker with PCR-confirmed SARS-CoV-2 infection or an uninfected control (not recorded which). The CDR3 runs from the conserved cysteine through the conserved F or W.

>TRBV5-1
CASSLAGLHLREQYF
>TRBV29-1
CSVGRDSNQPQHF
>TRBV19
CATRGSGGTGELFF
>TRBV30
CAWSRPDGGWWQYF
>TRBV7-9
CASSTQGAPEAFF
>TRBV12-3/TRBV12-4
CASTLTSTDTQYF
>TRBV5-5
CASSPFGLAGLFNEQFF
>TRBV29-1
CSAGSQGHNEQFF
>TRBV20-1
CSARLAGKSDTQYF
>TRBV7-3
CASSSFGQGARYNEQFF
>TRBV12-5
CASGPPPSGVGMETQYF
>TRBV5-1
CASSLATVLRTQYF
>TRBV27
CASSLSSLEFSSYNEQFF
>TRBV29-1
CSAITPDTFYEQYF
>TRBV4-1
CASSPNNNEQFF
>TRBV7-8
CASSSPGLAGGRLSEQYF
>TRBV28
CASSQQGIRTPLHF
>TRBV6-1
CASRLEVTSSYNEQFF
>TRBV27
CASSPDSILHTGELFF
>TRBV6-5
CASSTDRGQNQPQHF
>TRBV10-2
CASRLEKDTASGANVLTF
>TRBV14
CASSPLYYNEQFF
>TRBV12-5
CASGLVLPGGSYEQYF
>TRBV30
CAWNVRSFGGGELFF
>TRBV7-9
CASSGGTGQDWETQYF
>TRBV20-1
CSARDPAGFYGYTF
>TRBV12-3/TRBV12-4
CASSIRGSGRGKNIQYF
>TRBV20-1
CSASLGSPLHF
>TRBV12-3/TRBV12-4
CASSPGSGGIQYF
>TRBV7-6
CASSPRSGGTAGGELFF
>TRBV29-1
CSVEGDGTASYEQYF
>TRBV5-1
CASSFNYQETQYF
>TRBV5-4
CASSSKGSGETQYF
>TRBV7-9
CASSLPGPTEAFF
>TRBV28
CATPGTGVGGYTF
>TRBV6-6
CASSYSPENYGYTF
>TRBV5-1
CASSLDPTGTEQFF
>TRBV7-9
CASSLEAHYEQYF
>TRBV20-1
CSARDTIMEVWSTDTQYF
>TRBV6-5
CASSYLIMGGDPASGYNEQFF
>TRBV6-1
CASSEFGTAYEQYF
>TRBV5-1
CASSLADSGSRYEQYF
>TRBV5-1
CASSSLSGSVATGELFF
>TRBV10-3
CAISSGHSGRPEAFF
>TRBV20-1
CSATGLAGSSYNEQFF
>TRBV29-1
CSVRTVENIQYF
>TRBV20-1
CSAISGTSGRAGNEQFF
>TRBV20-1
CSASRDNEQFF
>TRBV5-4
CASSLSGRISGNRELFF
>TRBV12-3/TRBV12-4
CASSLRGPRPQHF
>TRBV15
CATSFRAGSYEQYF
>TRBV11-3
CASSGGGTDTQYF
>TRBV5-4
CASGGLAVSSGANVLTF
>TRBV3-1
CASSQAYLGYGYTF
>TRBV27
CASSLSGGANYGYTF
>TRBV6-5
CASSLLGTGSEKLFF
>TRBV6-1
CASSEPGTRTEQYF
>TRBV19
CASSFGSYLYTF
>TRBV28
CASSLDAGRRGGYTF
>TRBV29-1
CSVEVPDNEQFF